Listed here is a single T cell receptor beta chain. Its target antigen remains unknown. Base-call qualities are not available, and no considerably larger clone is one nucleotide away. These data belong to a study of shared clonotypes between healthy human individuals (dated by TCRdb to the early 2020s). With regard to the full study: The cohort included three men and a couple of women between 18 and 49 years of age. Leukapheresis yielded between about 0.94 and 8.9 billion PBMCs per donor. For each donor, CD4 naive and CD4 memory were each given three plates, CD8 naive was given two plates, and CD8 memory was given one plate. The study deeply sequenced blood TCR repertoires of about five healthy adults to estimate repertoire size and the extent of clonotype sharing between individuals. To increase sequencing depth and limit assay-specific biases, different laboratories used diverse techniques to prepare libraries and sequence TCR repertoires.

The investigation overall reported the following: Sharing across a handful of donors was observed for 5% to 6.5% of naive CD4, about 4% of naive CD8, 2% to 2.5% of memory CD4, and approximately 0.41% of memory CD8 clonotypes. Higher generation probabilities were observed for clonotypes shared by all four sorted-subset donors than for non-shared clonotypes. Pairwise subsampling indicated that sequencing depth was expected to affect the degree of clonotype sharing among donors. The genetic and exposure-history diversity represented was limited by the small number of donors. Naive subsets generally had larger estimated clonotype richness than memory subsets. Even with the large sequencing depth, rarefaction of the sorted-subset datasets indicated that sequencing was incomplete. Sampling was limited to blood, and TCR repertoires in tissue likely differ from TCR repertoires in blood.

Donors were healthy HIV-negative adults with no recently reported acute infections or vaccinations. Only Caucasian adults living in Nashville, Tennessee, USA were represented among the donors. CD4+ T cells were enriched by magnetic negative selection, after which naive cells were positively selected on CD45RA and the negative fraction was taken as the memory subset. Blood was obtained by leukapheresis, after which PBMCs were separated by Ficoll-Histopaque density gradient centrifugation and cryopreserved in liquid nitrogen vapor phase. Analytical flow cytometry was used to check the purity and quantity of every magnetically sorted T cell population. From each sorted fraction, genomic DNA was isolated and quantified by UV absorbance on a Nanodrop 2000c. Using the deep immunoSEQ assay, multiplex PCR amplified TCR CDR3 regions from genomic DNA. Extracted genomic DNA from each cell subset was spread evenly across all wells of several immunoSEQ 96-well plates, with each plate serving as a replicate. For sorted subsets, about 210 ng of genomic DNA, equivalent to 25,000 to 35,000 T cell genomes, went into each replicate PCR. Purified libraries were quantified with a Qubit 3.0 fluorometer, sized on a Bioanalyzer 2100, and re-quantified with the KAPA Library Quantification kit. A separate single-read 150-cycle Illumina NextSeq 550 flow cell was used to sequence each immunoSEQ 96-well plate. The authors processed their data as follows. Because only junctional sequences without quality scores were contained in the immunoSEQ output, filtering matching that applied to full-length reads could not be performed. Sequences were annotated with PyIR, a Python wrapper for IgBLAST v1.9, and V/J genes and CDR3 were assigned using IMGT germline references. Reads were filtered out if the reads had weak V/J assignments (E-value above 1e-6), no CDR3, stop codons, out-of-frame junctions, or ambiguous translated residues. V3J clonotypes were defined as sequences sharing the same inferred V gene, J gene, and CDR3 amino acid sequence. Percentage overlap between repertoires was computed as shared unique clonotypes divided by the size of the smaller repertoire. Three approaches were used to assess repertoire richness: RTK rarefaction, the Chao1 estimator, and Recon v2.1 estimates of unobserved clonotypes. Generation probabilities for all TCRbeta clonotypes obtained by the gDNA method from a few donors were computed using OLGA. Not all clones reach the TCRdb copy of this immuneACCESS table, which keeps in-frame sequences only. Checked studies attribute under half of the gap to unresolved V genes and leave the rest unexplained. That table furnishes V, J and clone size, whereas the DNA furnished D and trimming. The sample table contains roughly 2.6 million clones; only one count was recorded for more than 90% of them. The ten largest clones take up about 0.13% of the sample.

The origin of this receptor is a man aged 18 to 35 in good health. Sequences were obtained from naive CD4+ T cells sorted from blood. The cell subset or site label, read with the paper, signifies: CD45RA+ positively selected.

CDR3 region: CASSPDRFGGYTF. Read as DNA, the sequence is TGTGCCAGCAGCCCGGACAGGTTTGGTGGCTACACCTTC. The sequence joins TRBV5-4 to TRBJ1-2; the junction holds 7 bases that match TRBD1. CDR1 SGHNT and CDR2 YYREEE were looked up in the germline V gene (reference sequence). The CDR3 sequence holds 13 residues, the cysteine and phenylalanine included. CDR3 DNA is the only sequence kept; it has 39 bases, read in frame from the first base. Ends trimmed: V by 4 bases, J by 7 bases; bases unmatched to a gene: 7.